These 8 T cell receptor beta chains share one sample of origin, sequenced in a study of prognosis after radiotherapy for stage I lung cancer (dated by TCRdb to about 2021). The instrument given in TCRdb is Illumina HiSeq 3000. The TCR beta CDR3 region was amplified from genomic DNA by two rounds of multiplex PCR. The first PCR round used primers specific to each TRBV and TRBJ gene, with sequences filed in Chinese patent CN105087789A. TCRdb reprocessed the public reads (quality trimming at Q25 with fastp, clone calling with MiXCR) and kept in-frame beta chains. Each CDR3 protein appears once, grouped with its most common genes and DNA. This sample is represented by approximately 17,000 distinct CDR3 sequences; around 29% of them were singletons. The ten most abundant clones make up approximately 31% of the sample. Sequenced material: PBMCs, taken before or after stereotactic body radiation therapy (not recorded which). These receptors were taken from a donor of 50 years or more with non-small cell lung cancer.

This clonotype was found many times. The chain is built from TRBV6-1 and TRBJ1-5; D is uncertain. The germline CDR1 and CDR2 sequences are MNHNS and SASEGT. Between the trimmed V and J ends, which lost 6 bases and 2 bases, there was a span of 14 bases. The CDR3 has 15 residues. The CDR3 here is CASRMTLAGNQPQHF. The CDR3 nucleotides are TGTGCCAGCAGGATGACCTTGGCGGGCAATCAGCCCCAGCATTTT.

This clonotype showed up many times. The rearrangement joins TRBV27 to TRBJ2-1; 11 positions match TRBD2. The CDR3 is 17 amino acids. V shed 5 bases and J 7 bases; nucleotides not matched to a gene: 13. Germline CDR1 is MNHEY and CDR2 is SMNVEV (reference sequence). CDR3 in DNA: TGTGCCAGCAGTATCCTCCAGACTAGCGGGATTGTGAATGAGCAGTTCTTC. Translating it yields CASSILQTSGIVNEQFF.

This clonotype is termed medium-sized (0.01 to 0.1%). The V gene is TRBV27, the J gene TRBJ1-6, with D possibly being TRBD1 (6 bases). The CDR3 has 15 amino acids. Germline CDR1 MNHEY, CDR2 SMNVEV (reference sequence). The V gene lost 6 bases and the J gene lost 5 bases, with 14 bases spanning the gap. The CDR3 is CASSLYRVDNSPLHF. In DNA form, the CDR3 reads TGTGCCAGCAGCCTCTACAGGGTGGATAATTCACCCCTCCACTTT.

This clonotype was picked up many times. This rearrangement joins TRBV30 to TRBJ2-7; 7 positions agree with TRBD2. Germline CDR1 is GTSNPN and CDR2 is SVGIG (reference sequence). Trimming removed 3 bases from V and 0 bases from J; junction bases left unmatched: 5. This CDR3 is 14 amino acids long. The CDR3 spells CAWSGRGGSYEQYF. The CDR3 DNA sequence: TGTGCCTGGAGCGGCCGCGGGGGCTCCTACGAGCAGTACTTC.

Ten or more counts support this clonotype. V is TRBV9 and J is TRBJ2-7, with D perhaps TRBD2 (7 bases). The CDR3 has 14 residues. The germline V gene encodes CDR1 SGDLS and CDR2 YYNGEE. Trimming cost V 6 bases and J 3 bases, with 16 bases left between them. CDR3 in amino acids: CASNEGEGLYEQYF. The CDR3 nucleotides read TGTGCCAGCAACGAGGGGGAGGGCCTCTACGAGCAGTACTTC.

In regard to this clonotype: Given the absence of the conserved phenylalanine or tryptophan at the CDR3 end, a read error is likely. The V call is TRBV18, the J call TRBJ1-1; D is unresolved. CDR1 KGHSH and CDR2 LQKENI come from the germline V gene. This CDR3 region has 15 residues. In DNA form, the CDR3 reads TGTTCCAGCTCACCCAGGTCGGTTTTGAACACTGAAGCTTTCTCT. It specifies CSSSPRSVLNTEAFS.

This clonotype was seen repeatedly, ten times or more. This chain links TRBV20-1 with TRBJ2-1, with D hard to call. The CDR3 contains 12 residues. V lost 3 bases, J lost 5 bases, and 8 bases lay in between. Germline V gene lookup returns CDR1 DFQATT and CDR2 SNEGSKA (reference sequence). CDR3 sequence reads: CSARPGNNEQFF. CDR3 coding DNA: TGCAGTGCTAGGCCCGGAAACAATGAGCAGTTCTTC.

This clonotype was seen repeatedly, ten times or more. V and J are TRBV15 and TRBJ2-7; no reliable D call. Per germline, CDR1 LNHNV and CDR2 YYDKDF (reference sequence). The length of the CDR3 is 12 residues. Trimming removed 1 base from V and 4 bases from J, with 5 bases in between. The CDR3 here is CATSRGGYEQYF. CDR3 DNA: TGTGCCACCAGCAGAGGAGGTTACGAGCAGTACTTC.